The rows below give T cell receptor beta chains drawn from one sample of a study of T cell changes during pregnancy in multiple sclerosis. This table comes from immunoSEQ multiplex PCR, and its TCRdb copy is limited to in-frame clones, with some not included. The sample yields around 81,000 clones, just under 95% seen once. The material sequenced was peripheral blood, taken after pregnancy. All receptors come from a female donor in good health, enrolled as a control in a pregnancy study. Each CDR3 is given without its conserved first and last residue. Rows give clone size only sometimes, using once, few, many, or a class for an expanded clone.

v_call clone_size cdr3_aa
TRBV27 NA ASSFGARGQPQH
TRBV30 once AWSGFGTAYGYT
TRBV19 NA ASSVFLAGDTQY
TRBV29-1 NA RPSSGRYNYGYT
TRBV2 NA ASSSPAYNEQF
TRBV27 NA ASSSGAGENTEAF
TRBV7-9 once ASSRTGDRDGYT
TRBV11-2 NA ASSSPSGRAKAYNEQF
TRBV7-9 NA ASSLDGRGGNTIY
TRBV5-1 once ASSLSLRAATGELF
TRBV19 NA ASSPLGGYEQY
TRBV7-2 NA ASSFSGGIYNEQF
TRBV2 NA ASGNWDIVTDTQY
TRBV5-1 NA ASSLRLAGAETQY
TRBV19 NA ASSSRGWETQY
TRBV6-5 NA ASRPSGQRYAEAF
TRBV14 NA ASSQEQGRWVRNTEAF
TRBV7-9 NA ASSLDAYTQY
TRBV5-4 NA ASSLTRGETQY
TRBV28 NA ASRQEGHGYT
TRBV7-2 NA ASSSLRGRLAGGRETQY
TRBV10-3 NA AIGGGSETQY
TRBV10-1 NA ASSEYRIRGVNEQY
TRBV7-2 NA ASRTSGVAYEQY
TRBV4-1 NA ASSQDTRTDTQY
TRBV7-8 NA ASSPGTSGGAYEQY
TRBV2 NA ASSFRDSDYGYT
TRBV27 NA ASSPYPIAGGGYEQY
TRBV19 NA ASTIGGNEQF
TRBV7-2 NA ASSLLRDLRYEQY
TRBV28 NA ASSLFQYRGSHEQY
TRBV19 few ASSNSAGYEQY
TRBV6-4 NA ASSDSTRHVFNSDTQY
TRBV6-5 once ASSSAQGPFEQF
TRBV21-1 NA ASSKGGGLRKETQY
TRBV5-6 NA ASSLGTVYNSPLH
TRBV9 NA ASSAPARGYTAHQTQY
TRBV19 few ASRRQGNTEAF
TRBV27 NA ASSLAPFSYEQY
TRBV28 NA ASSLSGAGNEKLF
TRBV2 NA ASSEFQGNYEQY
TRBV7-9 once ASSSRTGGTEAF
TRBV27 NA ASSLKREGHEQF
TRBV5-1 NA ASSWGQGNSPLH
TRBV5-1 NA ASSWGTSGGAHEQY
TRBV15 NA ATSPLLRSEAF
TRBV21-1 NA ASSCYRGYT
TRBV28 NA ASSLQVNTGELF
TRBV2 NA ASRPAGGDGYT
TRBV6-5 few ASRNRGRGYGYT
TRBV19 NA ASRDRAGDNSPLH
TRBV7-9 NA ASSTGETQY
TRBV5-1 NA ASSLRGTGSADTQY
TRBV6-6 NA ASSRSGETEAF
TRBV7-2 NA ASSLDSAVNTGELF